These 25 T cell receptor beta chains came from one sample sequenced in a study of shared clonotypes between healthy human individuals. Assay: immunoSEQ multiplex PCR; the TCRdb copy retains only in-frame clones and omits some. Of tens of thousands of clones listed, about 63% are singletons. Sequencing was carried out using memory CD8+ T cells sorted from blood. Sample subset: CD45RO+ cells pooled with CCR7-negative TemRA cells. All receptors come from a young man in good health.

The chain joins TRBV25-1 to TRBJ1-3; D unresolved. V lost 0 bases and J 5 bases, leaving 17 bases between the germline ends. Looked up from germline, CDR1 is MGHDK and CDR2 is SYGVNS. The CDR3 length is 17 residues. The CDR3 sequence is CASSEYKAEDSRNTIYF. CDR3 in DNA: TGTGCCAGCAGTGAATATAAGGCCGAAGATTCCCGAAACACCATATATTTT.

This clone turned up a few times. CDR3 nucleotides: TGTGCCAGCAGCTTACTTAGCAATCAGCCCCAGCATTTT. This sequence encodes CASSLLSNQPQHF. The chain employs TRBV7-2 and TRBJ1-5; no clear D. There are 13 residues in the CDR3. Germline CDR1 SGHTA, CDR2 FQGNSA. Trimming cost V 2 bases and J 0 bases, with 2 bases left between them.

This chain links TRBV7-3 with TRBJ2-3; D not resolved. In germline, CDR1 is SGHTA, CDR2 FQGTGA. CDR3 length equals 13 residues. Trimming removed 0 bases at V and 9 bases at J, with 10 bases between. CDR3 in DNA: TGTGCCAGCAGCTTAACCTATAAGGACACGCAGTATTTT. It translates to CASSLTYKDTQYF.

The gene calls are TRBV18 and TRBJ2-1; D call uncertain. Germline V gene lookup returns CDR1 KGHSH and CDR2 LQKENI. Trimming removed 3 bases at V and 0 bases at J, with 9 bases between. This CDR3 is built from 15 residues. The CDR3 DNA follows: TGTGCCAGCTCACCTTATGTTAGCTCCTACAATGAGCAGTTCTTC. Encoded protein: CASSPYVSSYNEQFF.

J is TRBJ1-3 and V is TRBV5-1; 9 nucleotides align to TRBD1. CDR3 length: 15 residues. Unmatched junction bases numbered 5, after V lost 5 bases and J lost 2 bases. Germline values: CDR1 SGHRS, CDR2 YFSETQ. The DNA for the CDR3 is TGCGCCAGCAGGATGGGGGACAGGGCTGGAAACACCATATATTTT. This translates into CASRMGDRAGNTIYF.

In its sample, this clone was seen a few times. The chain links TRBV11-2 to TRBJ1-5, with D unresolved. V was pared by 3 bases and J by 7 bases, with 13 bases between. The CDR3 sequence is 14 residues long. Per germline, CDR1 SGHAT and CDR2 FQNNGV. CDR3 sequence: CASSFWRERQPQHF. The CDR3 region has the DNA TGTGCCAGCAGCTTCTGGAGGGAGCGGCAGCCCCAGCATTTT.

The rearrangement links TRBV9 to TRBJ1-1; D remains unclear. The CDR3 runs 21 residues. Per the germline V gene, CDR1 is SGDLS and CDR2 is YYNGEE. The ends were cut back, 0 bases at V and 0 bases at J, with 27 bases in the middle. The CDR3 nucleotides are TGTGCCAGCAGCGTAGCGGGCCCCTTTCTCGGAGGCATAATAATGAACACTGAAGCTTTCTTT. Translation: CASSVAGPFLGGIIMNTEAFF.

The rearrangement links TRBV2 to TRBJ1-5; D is undetermined. CDR1 is SNHLY and CDR2 is FYNNEI in the germline V gene. CDR3 length: 15 amino acids. V was pared by 0 bases and J by 1 base, with 7 bases between. CDR3 nucleotides: TGTGCCAGCAGTGAAGCGCCGAGGAGCAATCAGCCCCAGCATTTT. It translates to CASSEAPRSNQPQHF.

The rearrangement uses TRBV5-1 and TRBJ2-7, with 7 bases that match TRBD2. The length of the CDR3 is 12 residues. After removal of 5 bases from V and 3 bases from J, the junction contained 2 bases not matched to a gene. Germline lookup yields CDR1 SGHRS and CDR2 YFSETQ. The CDR3 protein is CASRAGNYEQYF. The CDR3 DNA follows: TGCGCCAGCAGAGCGGGAAACTACGAGCAGTACTTC.

J is TRBJ2-2 and V is TRBV7-1; the D gene is possibly TRBD2 (6 bases). TRBV7-1 is treated as an ORF (open reading frame) with a function not yet certain. This CDR3 has 15 amino acids. Trimming took 3 bases from V and 5 from J, leaving 13 bases between them. CDR3 sequence reads: CASSSTGGWTGELFF. CDR3 nucleotide sequence: TGTGCCAGCAGCTCTACAGGAGGGTGGACCGGGGAGCTGTTTTTT.

The chain carries TRBV27 and TRBJ1-1; D possibly corresponds to TRBD1 (5 bases). This CDR3 is built from 22 residues. Germline values: CDR1 MNHEY, CDR2 SMNVEV (reference sequence). V was trimmed by 5 bases and J by 0 bases, leaving 34 bases between them. CDR3 DNA: TGTGCCAGCAGTCCGATCGCTGGAGGGGTGAATATTGCCAATTCCATGAACACTGAAGCTTTCTTT. It codes for CASSPIAGGVNIANSMNTEAFF.

The chain recombines TRBV27 with TRBJ2-7, with 7 bases identical to TRBD1. Germline loops: CDR1 MNHEY, CDR2 SMNVEV (reference sequence). This CDR3 has 14 amino acids. V trimming: 2 bases; J trimming: 6 bases; junction bases outside the gene matches: 7. The CDR3: CASSLAGTAREQYF. The CDR3 DNA sequence: TGTGCCAGCAGTTTAGCTGGGACAGCACGCGAGCAGTACTTC.

The J gene is TRBJ2-7, the V gene TRBV2, with 8 bases that match TRBD1. The CDR3 is 11 amino acids. The germline CDR1 and CDR2 sequences are SNHLY and FYNNEI. Trimming cost V 6 bases and J 6 bases; bases outside gene matches: 1. The CDR3 is CASRTGAEQYF. The CDR3 DNA reads as TGTGCCAGCAGGACAGGGGCCGAGCAGTACTTC. Combining the CDR3 with reference TRBV2 and TRBJ2-7 gives the whole variable domain EPEVTQTPSHQVTQMGQEVILRCVPISNHLYFYWYRQILGQKVEFLVSFYNNEISEKSEIFDDQFSVERPDGSNFTLKIRSTKLEDSAMYFCASRTGAEQYFGPGTRLTVT.

The chain combines TRBV29-1 with TRBJ2-7; 11 nucleotides agree with TRBD2. J was trimmed by 3 bases and V by 7 bases; bases with no gene match: 5. Germline V gives CDR1 SQVTM, CDR2 ANQGSEA. This CDR3 region has 13 residues. CDR3 region: CSGRLAGHYEQYF. Here the CDR3 DNA reads TGCAGCGGCCGACTAGCGGGACACTACGAGCAGTACTTC.

The V and J genes are TRBV14 and TRBJ2-5; the match to TRBD1 covers 8 bases. The CDR3 is made up of 13 amino acids. V dropped 3 bases and J dropped 6; count of bases not matched to a gene: 3. CDR1 and CDR2 (germline): SGHDN, FVKESK. CDR3 protein: CASSQGQAKTQYF. CDR3 DNA sequence: TGTGCCAGCAGCCAGGGACAGGCAAAGACCCAGTACTTC.

V is TRBV7-3 and J is TRBJ2-3, with 8 bases that match TRBD2. J lost 0 bases, V lost 5 bases, and 4 bases had no gene match. CDR1 SGHTA and CDR2 FQGTGA come from the germline V gene. This CDR3 has 15 residues. The CDR3 DNA follows: TGTGCCAGCAGCCCCCAGCGGGAGAGCACAGATACGCAGTATTTT. Translation gives CASSPQRESTDTQYF.

The chain recombines TRBV15 with TRBJ2-5, with 8 bases matching TRBD1. The CDR3 has 15 residues. Germline values: CDR1 LNHNV, CDR2 YYDKDF (reference sequence). The V segment lost 5 bases and the J segment 3 bases; nucleotides outside the gene matches: 8. CDR3 amino acids: CATSRYGQGEETQYF. CDR3 sequence (DNA): TGTGCCACCAGCCGCTATGGACAGGGCGAAGAGACCCAGTACTTC.

This rearrangement joins TRBV9 to TRBJ2-3; D ambiguous. Germline CDR1 and CDR2: SGDLS and YYNGEE. Trimming stripped 7 bases from V and 1 base from J, with 10 bases between. CDR3 length: 13 residues. The CDR3 DNA sequence: TGTGCCAGCTCAACCCTGGGCACAGATACGCAGTATTTT. This translates into CASSTLGTDTQYF.

The rearrangement links TRBV7-8 to TRBJ2-3, with D perhaps TRBD1 (6 bases). V dropped 4 bases and J dropped 2 bases, with 10 bases sitting between them. This CDR3 comprises 14 residues. CDR1 SGHVS and CDR2 FQNEAQ come from the germline V gene. Here the CDR3 reads CASSWDTYTDTQYF. In nucleotides, the CDR3 is TGTGCCAGCAGCTGGGACACTTACACAGATACGCAGTATTTT.

Points on this clone: This sample includes further DNA sequences coding for the same CDR3. V gene TRBV4-3 combines with J gene TRBJ2-3; 8 positions agree with TRBD2. J lost 0 bases, V lost 1 base, and 3 bases had no gene match. The germline CDR1 and CDR2 sequences are LGHNA and YSLEER. There are 16 residues in the CDR3. Here the CDR3 reads CASSQAPSGSTDTQYF. Written as DNA, the CDR3 is TGCGCCAGCAGCCAAGCCCCTAGCGGGAGCACAGATACGCAGTATTTT.

The V call is TRBV28, the J call TRBJ2-7; no clear D. The germline gives CDR1 MDHEN, CDR2 SYDVKM. Trimming took off 5 bases at V and 4 bases at J, with 9 bases between the two ends. This CDR3 spans 12 amino acids. Written as DNA, the CDR3 is TGTGCCAGCAGTGAAGTTGATTACGAGCAGTACTTC. Translating it yields CASSEVDYEQYF.

This sequence joins TRBV9 and TRBJ2-5; 7 bases line up with TRBD1. Unmatched junction bases numbered 16, after V lost 3 bases and J lost 5 bases. The CDR3 spans 17 residues. Germline V gene data show CDR1 as SGDLS and CDR2 as YYNGEE. This CDR3 reads CASSAPRTGRKGETQYF. The DNA of the CDR3 is TGTGCCAGCAGCGCGCCCAGGACAGGCCGCAAAGGGGAGACCCAGTACTTC. Full variable domain (remainder filled in from reference TRBV9 and TRBJ2-5): DSGVTQTPKHLITATGQRVTLRCSPRSGDLSVYWYQQSLDQGLQFLIQYYNGEERAKGNILERFSAQQFPDLHSELNLSSLELGDSALYFCASSAPRTGRKGETQYFGPGTRLLVL.

The CDR3 protein is CASRRGYNEQFF. The CDR3 DNA reads as TGTGCCAGCAGGCGGGGTTACAATGAGCAGTTCTTC. The genes are TRBV6-5 and TRBJ2-1, with D perhaps TRBD2 (6 bases). The CDR3 runs to 12 residues. The germline gives CDR1 MNHEY, CDR2 SVGAGI. V lost 6 bases to trimming and J lost 4 bases, with 7 bases between them.

The chain is built from TRBV7-8 and TRBJ2-1; 8 nucleotides line up with TRBD2. Germline lookup yields CDR1 SGHVS and CDR2 FQNEAQ. CDR3 length: 16 amino acids. Germline trimming cut 0 bases from V and 4 bases from J; bases unmatched to any gene: 5. CDR3 region: CASSLAFLAGYNEQFF. CDR3 bases: TGTGCCAGCAGCTTAGCTTTTCTAGCGGGTTACAATGAGCAGTTCTTC.

Here the CDR3 reads CASSPWGTSTAGELFF. In DNA form, the CDR3 reads TGTGCCAGCAGCCCATGGGGGACTAGTACTGCCGGGGAGCTGTTTTTT. The chain has TRBV7-2 and TRBJ2-2; 8 bases match TRBD2. CDR3 size: 16 residues. The V gene end was trimmed by 5 bases and the J gene end by 6 bases; junction bases not matched to a gene: 11. Germline CDR1 is SGHTA and CDR2 is FQGNSA.